This T cell receptor (beta chain) was found in a study of cytomegalovirus exposure and HLA in healthy donors. Between the trimmed V and J ends, which lost 4 bases and 3 bases, there was a span of 18 bases. Germline V gene data show CDR1 as SGHTA and CDR2 as FQGNSA. This CDR3 spans 16 amino acids. PCR used 60 Vbeta primers and 13 Jbeta primers. Using immunoSEQ multiplex PCR, the repertoire was profiled, and TCRdb retains in-frame clones only, with some absent. Found here are 160,000 or so clones, about 72% of them singletons; the top ten hold 1.4% to 1.5%. The chain has TRBV7-2 and TRBJ1-1; D gene ambiguous. Sequenced material: PBMCs. This clonotype was obtained from a male donor in good health and CMV-seronegative. CDR3: CASSSRVGLEHTEAFF. CDR3 DNA: TGTGCCAGCAGCTCCCGTGTAGGACTCGAGCACACTGAAGCTTTCTTT.